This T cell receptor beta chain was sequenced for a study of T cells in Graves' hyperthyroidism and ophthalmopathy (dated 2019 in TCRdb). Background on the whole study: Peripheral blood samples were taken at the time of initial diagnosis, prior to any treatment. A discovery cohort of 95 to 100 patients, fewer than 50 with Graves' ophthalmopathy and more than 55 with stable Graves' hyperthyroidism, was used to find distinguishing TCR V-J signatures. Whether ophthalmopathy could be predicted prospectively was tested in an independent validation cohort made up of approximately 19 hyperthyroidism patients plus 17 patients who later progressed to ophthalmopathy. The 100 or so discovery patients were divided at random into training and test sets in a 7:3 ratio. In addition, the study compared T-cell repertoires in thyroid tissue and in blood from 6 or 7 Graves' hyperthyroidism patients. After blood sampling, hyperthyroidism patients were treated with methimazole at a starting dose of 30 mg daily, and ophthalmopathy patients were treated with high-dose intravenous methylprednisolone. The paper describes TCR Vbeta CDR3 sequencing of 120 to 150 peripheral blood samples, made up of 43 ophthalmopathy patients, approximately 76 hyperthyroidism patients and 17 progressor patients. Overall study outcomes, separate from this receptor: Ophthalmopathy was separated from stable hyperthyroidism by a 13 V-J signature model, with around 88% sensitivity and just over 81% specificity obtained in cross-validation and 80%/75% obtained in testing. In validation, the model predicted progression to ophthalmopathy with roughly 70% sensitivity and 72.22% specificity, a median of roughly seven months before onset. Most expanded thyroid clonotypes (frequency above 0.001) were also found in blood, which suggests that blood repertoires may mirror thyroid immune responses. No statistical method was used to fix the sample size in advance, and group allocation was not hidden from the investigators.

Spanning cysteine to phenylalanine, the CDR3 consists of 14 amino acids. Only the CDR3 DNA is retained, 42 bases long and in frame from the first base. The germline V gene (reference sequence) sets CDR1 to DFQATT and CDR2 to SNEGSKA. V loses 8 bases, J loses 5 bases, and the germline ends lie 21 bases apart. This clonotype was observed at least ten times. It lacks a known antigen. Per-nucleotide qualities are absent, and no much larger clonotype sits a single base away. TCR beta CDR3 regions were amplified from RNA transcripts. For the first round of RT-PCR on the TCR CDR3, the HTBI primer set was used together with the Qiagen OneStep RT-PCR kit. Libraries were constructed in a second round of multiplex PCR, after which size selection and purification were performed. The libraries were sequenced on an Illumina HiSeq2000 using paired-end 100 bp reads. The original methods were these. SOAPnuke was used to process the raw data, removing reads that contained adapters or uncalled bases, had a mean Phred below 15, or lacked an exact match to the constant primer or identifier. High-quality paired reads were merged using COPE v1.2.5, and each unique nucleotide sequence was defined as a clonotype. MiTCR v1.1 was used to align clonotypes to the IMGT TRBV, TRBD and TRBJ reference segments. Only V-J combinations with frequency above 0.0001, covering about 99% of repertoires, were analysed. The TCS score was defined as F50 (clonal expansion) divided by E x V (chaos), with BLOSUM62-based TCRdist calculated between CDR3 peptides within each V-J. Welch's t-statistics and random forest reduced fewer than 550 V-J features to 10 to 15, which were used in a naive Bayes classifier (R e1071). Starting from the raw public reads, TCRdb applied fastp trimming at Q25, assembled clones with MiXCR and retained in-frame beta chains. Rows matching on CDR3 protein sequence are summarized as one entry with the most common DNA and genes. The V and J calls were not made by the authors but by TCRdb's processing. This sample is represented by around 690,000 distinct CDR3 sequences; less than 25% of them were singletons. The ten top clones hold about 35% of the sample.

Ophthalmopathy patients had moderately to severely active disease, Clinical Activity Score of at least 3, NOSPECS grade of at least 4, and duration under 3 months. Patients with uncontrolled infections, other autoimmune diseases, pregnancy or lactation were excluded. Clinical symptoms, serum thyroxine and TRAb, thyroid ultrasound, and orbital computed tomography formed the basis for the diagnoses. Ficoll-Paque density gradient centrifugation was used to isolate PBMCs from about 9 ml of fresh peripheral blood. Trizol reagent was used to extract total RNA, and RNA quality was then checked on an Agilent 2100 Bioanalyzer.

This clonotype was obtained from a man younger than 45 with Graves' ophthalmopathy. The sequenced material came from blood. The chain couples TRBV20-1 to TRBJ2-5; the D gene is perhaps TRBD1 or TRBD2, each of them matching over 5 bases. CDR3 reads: CSTTSLSGRETQYF. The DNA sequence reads TGCAGTACCACTTCCTTGTCGGGACGGGAGACCCAGTACTTC.